This entry describes one T cell receptor beta chain. Germline V gene sequence: CDR1 SGHRS, CDR2 YFSETQ. The CDR3 runs 13 residues. Trimming cost V 3 bases and J 6 bases; bases outside gene matches: 5. This record belongs to a study of cytotoxic CD8 clonotypes in ibrutinib-treated CLL. Sequencing used immunoSEQ multiplex PCR; TCRdb keeps in-frame clones, though not all of them. The sample lists fewer than 30,000 clones; approximately 71% were seen once. The clonotype was recovered from a human donor with chronic lymphocytic leukemia. This chain connects TRBV5-1 to TRBJ2-7; 8 bases map to TRBD1. Source: PBMCs, taken at disease progression, from a patient treated with ibrutinib. CDR3 residues: CASSWGQEGEQYF. CDR3 DNA: TGCGCCAGCAGCTGGGGACAGGAGGGCGAGCAGTACTTC.